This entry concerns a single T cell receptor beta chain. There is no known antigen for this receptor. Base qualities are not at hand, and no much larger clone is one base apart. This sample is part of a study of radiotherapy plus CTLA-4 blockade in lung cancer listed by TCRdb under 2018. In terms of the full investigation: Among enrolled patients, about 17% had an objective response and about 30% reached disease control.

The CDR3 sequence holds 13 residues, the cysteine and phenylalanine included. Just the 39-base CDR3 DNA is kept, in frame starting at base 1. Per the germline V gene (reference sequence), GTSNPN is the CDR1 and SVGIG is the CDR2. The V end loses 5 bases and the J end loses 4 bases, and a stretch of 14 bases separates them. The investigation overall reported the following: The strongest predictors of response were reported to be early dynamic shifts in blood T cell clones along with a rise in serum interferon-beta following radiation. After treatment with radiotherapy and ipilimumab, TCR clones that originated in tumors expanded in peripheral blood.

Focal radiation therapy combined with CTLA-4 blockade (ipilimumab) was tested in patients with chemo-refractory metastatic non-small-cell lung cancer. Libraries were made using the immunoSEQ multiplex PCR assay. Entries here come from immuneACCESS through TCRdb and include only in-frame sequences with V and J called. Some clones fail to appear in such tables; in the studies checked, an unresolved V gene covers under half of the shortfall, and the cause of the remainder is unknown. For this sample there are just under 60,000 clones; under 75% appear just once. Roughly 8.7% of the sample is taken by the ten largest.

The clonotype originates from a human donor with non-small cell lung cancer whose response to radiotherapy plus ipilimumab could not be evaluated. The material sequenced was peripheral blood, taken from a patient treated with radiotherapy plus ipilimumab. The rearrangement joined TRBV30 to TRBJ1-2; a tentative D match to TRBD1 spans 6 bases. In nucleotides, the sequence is TGTGCCTGGGGCTTCCGGGACATCTATGGCTACACCTTC. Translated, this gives CAWGFRDIYGYTF. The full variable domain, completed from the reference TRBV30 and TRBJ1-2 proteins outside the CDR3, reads SQTIHQWPATLVQPVGSPLSLECTVEGTSNPNLYWYRQAAGRGLQLLFYSVGIGQISSEVPQNLSASRPQDRQFILSSKKLLLSDSGFYLCAWGFRDIYGYTFGSGTRLTVV.